One sample yielded the 24 T cell receptor beta chains listed below, sequenced in a study of Graves' ophthalmopathy and Graves' hyperthyroidism. RNA transcripts served as template for amplifying TCR beta CDR3 sequences. RT-PCR in the first round used HTBI primers; a second-round multiplex PCR followed. MiXCR was run by TCRdb on the multiplex PCR reads, yielding one entry per CDR3 protein. The sample includes about 740,000 distinct CDR3 sequences, around 40% of them seen just once. Sequencing was carried out using peripheral blood. These receptors all stem from an adult man with Graves' ophthalmopathy.

The chain has TRBV7-2 and TRBJ1-2, with 8 bases lining up with TRBD1. In germline, CDR1 is SGHTA, CDR2 FQGNSA. Trimming took 3 bases from V and 6 from J; bases not matched to a gene: 6. The CDR3 covers 14 residues. As DNA, the CDR3 is TGTGCCAGCAGCTTCCATGGACAGGGAAATGGCTACACCTTC. Protein: CASSFHGQGNGYTF.

The chain has TRBV2 and TRBJ1-2; no reliable D call. Trimming left V 7 bases short and J 8 bases short, with 11 bases between. The germline gives CDR1 SNHLY, CDR2 FYNNEI. The CDR3 has 11 amino acids. The CDR3 DNA sequence: TGTGCCAGCATTTCGGGGATGGGCTACACCTTC. Translation: CASISGMGYTF.

This clonotype was detected many times. The chain employs TRBV7-9 and TRBJ2-2; D might be TRBD2 (6 bases). Trimming removed 10 bases from V and 5 bases from J, with 17 bases in between. The CDR3 loop spans 14 amino acids. Germline V lookup: CDR1 SEHNR, CDR2 FQNEAQ (reference sequence). CDR3 in amino acids: CATPRGGETGELFF. The CDR3 region has the DNA TGTGCCACCCCCCGAGGAGGGGAGACCGGGGAGCTGTTTTTT.

With regard to this clonotype: One junction end disagrees with the germline gene, perhaps due to a read error. The J gene is TRBJ2-5, the V gene TRBV25-1; D is tentatively TRBD1 or TRBD2 (5 bases each). This CDR3 is built from 14 residues. Germline V gene sequence: CDR1 MGHDK, CDR2 SYGVNS. Here the CDR3 DNA reads TGTACCAGCGGAGGAATGGGGGAGCAAGAGACCCAGTACTTC. This codes for CTSGGMGEQETQYF.

This sequence joins TRBV19 and TRBJ1-5; tentatively, D is TRBD1 (5 bases). Trimming cost V 3 bases and J 1 base, with 10 bases left between them. The length of the CDR3 is 15 residues. The germline V gene encodes CDR1 LNHDA and CDR2 SQIVND (reference sequence). DNA for the CDR3: TGTGCCAGTAGTATCTCAGGGCACAGCAATCAGCCCCAGCATTTT. Its protein product is CASSISGHSNQPQHF.

This chain uses TRBV15 with TRBJ1-2; D not certain. CDR3 length: 13 residues. In germline, CDR1 is LNHNV, CDR2 YYDKDF (reference sequence). V was trimmed by 0 bases and J by 12 bases, leaving 14 bases between them. The chain's CDR3 is CATSREAVSGNTF. The CDR3 coding sequence is TGTGCCACCAGCAGAGAAGCAGTCTCTGGAAACACCTTC.

Many counts were recorded for this clonotype. The genes are TRBV7-2 and TRBJ2-7, with 8 bases identical to TRBD1. Germline assignment: CDR1 SGHTA and CDR2 FQGNSA. The CDR3 is 14 residues long. The V segment lost 5 bases and the J segment 4 bases; nucleotides outside the gene matches: 7. CDR3 nucleotide sequence: TGTGCCAGCAGCGGGAGCAGGGGGCTGTACGAGCAGTACTTC. Its protein product is CASSGSRGLYEQYF.

This chain joins TRBV20-1 and TRBJ1-4; a weak D match, TRBD1 (6 bases). The CDR3 sequence is 9 residues long. Germline values: CDR1 DFQATT, CDR2 SNEGSKA (reference sequence). Trimming took 8 bases from V and 12 from J, leaving 10 bases between them. CDR3 region: CSTSGELFF. CDR3 coding DNA: TGCAGTACCTCAGGGGAACTGTTTTTT.

J is TRBJ1-2 and V is TRBV15; 8 nucleotides line up with TRBD1. V lost 6 bases and J lost 5; bases outside the gene matches: 5. Germline loops: CDR1 LNHNV, CDR2 YYDKDF (reference sequence). The CDR3 is made up of 13 amino acids. As DNA, the CDR3 is TGTGCCACCAGAAAAAGGACAGGGTATGGCTACACCTTC. This gives the protein CATRKRTGYGYTF. The full variable domain, rest sourced from reference TRBV15 and TRBJ1-2, is DAMVIQNPRYQVTQFGKPVTLSCSQTLNHNVMYWYQQKSSQAPKLLFHYYDKDFNNEADTPDNFQSRRPNTSFCFLDIRSPGLGDTAMYLCATRKRTGYGYTFGSGTRLTVV.

There are a few counts of this clonotype. V usage is TRBV2 and J usage is TRBJ2-2; D is uncertain. CDR3 length equals 15 residues. In germline, CDR1 is SNHLY, CDR2 FYNNEI. Trimming shortened V by 4 bases and J by 2 bases, and 11 bases separated the two germline ends. The CDR3 bases are TGTGCCAGCAGTGCCCCTGGGATAAACACCGGGGAGCTGTTTTTT. Its protein is CASSAPGINTGELFF. Looking up the rest from reference TRBV2 and TRBJ2-2 gives the full variable domain: EPEVTQTPSHQVTQMGQEVILRCVPISNHLYFYWYRQILGQKVEFLVSFYNNEISEKSEIFDDQFSVERPDGSNFTLKIRSTKLEDSAMYFCASSAPGINTGELFFGEGSRLTVL.

This chain uses TRBV24-1 with TRBJ1-5; TRBD1 agrees at 9 bases. CDR1 is KGHDR and CDR2 is SFDVKD in the germline V gene. CDR3 length: 16 amino acids. With 4 bases clipped from V and 7 bases from J, the junction kept 10 bases outside the gene matches. This chain's CDR3 is CATSDPGTGIPQPQHF. The CDR3 DNA is TGTGCCACCAGTGACCCAGGGACAGGGATACCGCAGCCCCAGCATTTT.

This clonotype has more than one count but fewer than ten. This chain connects TRBV2 to TRBJ1-5; a possible D gene is TRBD1 (6 bases). CDR3 length: 17 residues. The V and J ends lost 6 bases and 2 bases respectively, with 20 bases between them. Germline loops: CDR1 SNHLY, CDR2 FYNNEI. In DNA, the CDR3 is TGTGCCAGCAGCTGGGGGCCCGGGGTGGGTGGCAATCAGCCCCAGCATTTT. Amino acid sequence: CASSWGPGVGGNQPQHF.

Comments on this clonotype: A read error may explain this, as a much larger clone is one base away. The CDR3: CASSDRENSPLHF. CDR3 sequence (DNA): TGTGCCAGCAGTGACAGGGAAAATTCACCCCTCCACTTT. The chain carries TRBV2 and TRBJ1-6; TRBD1 might be the D (5 bases). Trimming took off 3 bases at V and 7 bases at J, with 7 bases between the two ends. This CDR3 comprises 13 residues. Per the germline V gene, CDR1 is SNHLY and CDR2 is FYNNEI.

The chain links TRBV24-1 to TRBJ1-5; 7 bases agree with TRBD1. Germline CDR1 KGHDR, CDR2 SFDVKD. This CDR3 spans 14 amino acids. V was clipped by 11 bases and J by 4 bases; unmatched bases: 10. In nucleotides, the CDR3 is TGTGCCAGCCGACTGGGACAGCCGAATCAGCCCCAGCATTTT. It codes for CASRLGQPNQPQHF.

The chain carries TRBV15 and TRBJ2-3; 8 bases are a match to TRBD2. This CDR3 spans 14 amino acids. CDR1 LNHNV and CDR2 YYDKDF come from the germline V gene (reference sequence). Germline trimming cut 10 bases from V and 1 base from J; bases unmatched to any gene: 7. The CDR3 sequence is CAIGGDGGTDTQYF. CDR3 sequence (DNA): TGTGCCATCGGGGGGGACGGTGGCACAGATACGCAGTATTTT. Using reference TRBV15 and TRBJ2-3 for the parts outside the CDR3, the full variable domain is DAMVIQNPRYQVTQFGKPVTLSCSQTLNHNVMYWYQQKSSQAPKLLFHYYDKDFNNEADTPDNFQSRRPNTSFCFLDIRSPGLGDTAMYLCAIGGDGGTDTQYFGPGTRLTVL.

This clonotype was detected ten times or more. The V and J genes are TRBV2 and TRBJ1-2; D remains ambiguous. This CDR3 has 11 residues. Trimming stripped 4 bases from V and 10 bases from J, with 10 bases between. CDR1 is SNHLY, CDR2 FYNNEI, per germline. The DNA for the CDR3 is TGTGCCAGCAGTGCGGGGATCCCCTACACCTTC. This codes for CASSAGIPYTF.

This rearrangement joins TRBV25-1 to TRBJ2-2; 16 positions match TRBD2. V was pared by 6 bases and J by 5 bases, with 6 bases of the junction left unmatched. Germline V gene lookup returns CDR1 MGHDK and CDR2 SYGVNS. The CDR3 is made up of 17 amino acids. The CDR3 DNA reads as TGTGCCAGCAGGGGACTAGCGGGAGGGCCTGTTACCGGGGAGCTGTTTTTT. Protein sequence: CASRGLAGGPVTGELFF.

Many counts were recorded for this clonotype. The chain carries TRBV7-9 and TRBJ1-3, with no clear D. Trimming removed 1 base at V and 6 bases at J, with 4 bases between. The CDR3 has 12 residues. CDR1 and CDR2 (germline): SEHNR, FQNEAQ (reference sequence). Here the CDR3 reads CASSLGENTIYF. CDR3 coding DNA: TGTGCCAGCAGCTTAGGCGAAAACACCATATATTTT.

This clonotype has only a few counts. CDR3 sequence: CASSRYTF. The CDR3 bases are TGTGCCAGCAGCCGCTACACCTTC. V usage is TRBV7-9 and J usage is TRBJ1-2; D is undetermined. Germline loops: CDR1 SEHNR, CDR2 FQNEAQ (reference sequence). The CDR3 loop spans 8 amino acids. The V end lost 5 bases, the J end lost 9 bases, and 1 base lay between the germline ends. Looking up the rest from reference TRBV7-9 and TRBJ1-2 gives the full variable domain: DTGVSQNPRHKITKRGQNVTFRCDPISEHNRLYWYRQTLGQGPEFLTYFQNEAQLEKSRLLSDRFSAERPKGSFSTLEIQRTEQGDSAMYLCASSRYTFGSGTRLTVV.

CDR3 loop: CASSSSQGPQHF. The CDR3 coding sequence is TGTGCCAGCAGTTCCTCCCAAGGGCCCCAGCATTTT. The J gene is TRBJ1-5, the V gene TRBV7-2, with unresolved D. V was cut by 6 bases and J by 9 bases, with 12 bases left in between. This CDR3 has 12 amino acids. Germline V gives CDR1 SGHTA, CDR2 FQGNSA.

This rearrangement joins TRBV13 to TRBJ1-2, with D possibly TRBD1 on 6 matching bases. V was shortened by 5 bases and J by 2 bases, with 15 bases between the two germline ends. Germline CDR1 is PRHDT and CDR2 is FYEKMQ (reference sequence). This CDR3 contains 15 residues. CDR3 nucleotides: TGTGCCAGCAGCCTACTTGCGGACAGAAACTATGGCTACACCTTC. Translation gives CASSLLADRNYGYTF.

J is TRBJ1-1 and V is TRBV12-3 or TRBV12-4; possibly TRBD1 for D (5 bases). V was shortened by 6 bases and J by 4 bases, with 21 bases between the two germline ends. The CDR3 is 16 amino acids. The CDR3 DNA reads as TGTGCCAGCAGCCTTGTACCCCTCCAGGGAGGCACTGAAGCTTTCTTT. This sequence encodes CASSLVPLQGGTEAFF.

In this sample, this clonotype turned up a few times. V is TRBV20-1 and J is TRBJ1-1; 8 bases fit TRBD1. The V gene end was trimmed by 6 bases and the J gene end by 4 bases; junction bases not matched to a gene: 16. The germline V gene encodes CDR1 DFQATT and CDR2 SNEGSKA (reference sequence). CDR3 length: 16 amino acids. CDR3 coding DNA: TGCAGTGCACGACCGCTGGACAGGGTATCACCCACTGAAGCTTTCTTT. Encoded protein: CSARPLDRVSPTEAFF.

This clonotype was seen a handful of times. The gene calls are TRBV20-1 and TRBJ2-7; the D gene is possibly TRBD2 (6 bases). The V end lost 1 base, the J end lost 0 bases, and 10 bases lay between the germline ends. CDR3 length: 14 residues. Germline V CDR1 and CDR2: DFQATT, SNEGSKA (reference sequence). The CDR3 DNA is TGCAGTGCTAGAGGCCCGGGACTCTCCTACGAGCAGTACTTC. Protein product: CSARGPGLSYEQYF.